Listed here is a single TCR beta chain. Its specificity is not known. Trimming removed 5 bases from V and 4 bases from J; junction bases left unmatched: 12. The CDR3 spans 16 residues. Germline loops: CDR1 MGHRA, CDR2 YSYEKL. Generated by immunoSEQ multiplex PCR, the TCRdb table keeps only in-frame clones and is missing some. The sample includes some 25,000 clones, roughly 97% of them seen just once. These data are taken from a study of B cell selection in AIRE deficiency. Sorting defined conventional CD4 T cells as CD4+CD127+. Unrelated healthy donors provided the controls. Study-level points and caveats: Healthy Tconv contained around two fifths of shared healthy Treg sequences; only TCRbeta sequenced. CDR3s were shorter in shared Treg sequences, reflecting few non-templated nucleotide insertions.

The chain combines TRBV4-1 with TRBJ1-2; TRBD1 matches at 8 bases. This receptor was obtained from a human donor in good health. The sequencing input was CD4+CD127+ conventional T cells sorted from PBMCs. The CDR3 here is CASSGRDRRSVYGYTF. The CDR3 DNA reads as TGCGCCAGCAGCGGCCGGGACAGGCGCTCGGTCTATGGCTACACCTTC.